This TCR beta chain stems from a study of cytotoxic CD8 clonotypes in ibrutinib-treated CLL. Study summary: Response samples came after a median around twelve months of treatment, range 6 to 36. The average sample held roughly 250,000 productive templates and more than 80,000 productive rearrangements.

Depths of 1 in 200,000 to 1 in 1 million T cells were the sequencing target. Libraries were prepared by immunoSEQ multiplex PCR; TCRdb keeps only in-frame clonotypes and omits some of them. The sample lists almost 250,000 clones, under 75% occurring once. The germline CDR1 and CDR2 sequences are SGHDN and FVKESK. The CDR3 spans 16 residues. V gave up 4 bases and J gave up 0 bases; unmatched junction bases: 9. Cryopreserved PBMCs yielded about 2.2 micrograms of genomic DNA for TCR beta libraries. The sequences come from PBMCs, collected after 24 months of ibrutinib treatment. This chain joins TRBV14 and TRBJ2-7; 7 bases map to TRBD2. This clonotype was sampled from a human donor with chronic lymphocytic leukemia. CDR3 amino acids: CASSPRWGGSSYEQYF. CDR3 in DNA: TGTGCCAGCAGCCCCCGATGGGGCGGGAGCTCCTACGAGCAGTACTTC.